These 18 T cell receptor beta chains share one sample of origin, sequenced in a study of blood T cell repertoires in COVID-19. Some clones are missing from TCRdb's copy, which holds only in-frame ones; the method was immunoSEQ multiplex PCR. The table records some 670,000 clones, 70% to 90% of them present only once. The sequencing sample was made of peripheral blood. These receptors were collected from a woman aged 18-35 years with acute or convalescent COVID-19.

This chain uses TRBV30 with TRBJ1-1, with D uncertain. CDR1 is GTSNPN and CDR2 is SVGIG in the germline V gene (reference sequence). The CDR3 is made up of 14 amino acids. V lost 2 bases to trimming and J lost 0 bases, with 10 bases between them. CDR3 in DNA: TGTGCCTGGAGTTTGGAGATCATGAACACTGAAGCTTTCTTT. This gives the protein CAWSLEIMNTEAFF. Combining the CDR3 with reference TRBV30 and TRBJ1-1 gives the whole variable domain SQTIHQWPATLVQPVGSPLSLECTVEGTSNPNLYWYRQAAGRGLQLLFYSVGIGQISSEVPQNLSASRPQDRQFILSSKKLLLSDSGFYLCAWSLEIMNTEAFFGQGTRLTVV.

V is TRBV19 and J is TRBJ2-2; D is perhaps TRBD1 (6 bases). Germline CDR1 LNHDA, CDR2 SQIVND (reference sequence). CDR3 length: 14 amino acids. V shed 4 bases and J shed 5 bases, with 11 bases lying between them. In nucleotides, the CDR3 is TGTGCCAGTAGTAAGGGGGTCAGGACCGGGGAGCTGTTTTTT. Protein sequence: CASSKGVRTGELFF.

The chain carries TRBV6-5 and TRBJ2-1, with D tentatively TRBD1 (5 bases). Germline CDR1 is MNHEY and CDR2 is SVGAGI. CDR3 size: 15 residues. The germline V and J ends were trimmed by 6 bases and 6 bases, with 18 bases remaining between them. The CDR3 here is CASRPQGGVFNEQFF. The CDR3, as DNA: TGTGCCAGCAGGCCCCAGGGTGGTGTGTTCAATGAGCAGTTCTTC.

Turning to this clone: Other DNA sequences in the sample encode the same CDR3. This chain joins TRBV5-1 and TRBJ1-1; 11 bases fit TRBD1. Losses at the gene ends were 2 bases for V and 0 bases for J; bases not matched to a gene: 3. This CDR3 has 16 amino acids. CDR1 and CDR2 (germline): SGHRS, YFSETQ. This chain's CDR3 is CASSLGQGALNTEAFF. For the CDR3, the DNA is TGCGCCAGCAGCTTAGGACAGGGGGCTTTGAACACTGAAGCTTTCTTT.

The J gene is TRBJ1-2, the V gene TRBV28; no clear D gene. Deletions cut 2 bases from V and 4 bases from J, with 5 bases between. This CDR3 spans 12 amino acids. CDR1 is MDHEN, CDR2 SYDVKM, per germline. The CDR3 DNA reads TGTGCCAGCAGTTTACAGGCCTATGGCTACACCTTC. It codes for CASSLQAYGYTF.

This clone has only one observation. The CDR3 is CASSSQVRVHGYTF. CDR3 in DNA: TGTGCCAGCAGCTCACAAGTCAGGGTTCATGGCTACACCTTC. The chain is built from TRBV5-6 and TRBJ1-2; tentative D call: TRBD1 (5 bases). Germline V gene sequence: CDR1 SGHDT, CDR2 YYEEEE. With 3 bases removed from V and 6 bases from J, the gap between germline ends came to 15 bases. CDR3 length: 14 residues.

This clone was picked up a small number of times. The CDR3 is CAWGRGTGELFF. The DNA of the CDR3 is TGTGCCTGGGGCAGGGGGACCGGGGAGCTGTTTTTT. The chain carries TRBV30 and TRBJ2-2; 7 nucleotides agree with TRBD1. This CDR3 is built from 12 residues. The trim removed 5 bases at V and 5 bases at J, leaving 2 bases unmatched. Germline-derived CDR1 and CDR2 are GTSNPN and SVGIG (reference sequence).

The chain joins TRBV30 to TRBJ1-4; 8 nucleotides agree with TRBD1. The germline CDR1 and CDR2 sequences are GTSNPN and SVGIG (reference sequence). After removal of 0 bases from V and 2 bases from J, the junction contained 2 bases not matched to a gene. The CDR3 is 15 amino acids. CDR3 sequence reads: CAWSVRDRTNEKLFF. CDR3 nucleotides: TGTGCCTGGAGTGTCCGGGACAGGACTAATGAAAAACTGTTTTTT.

V gene TRBV19 combines with J gene TRBJ2-1; 7 nucleotides match TRBD2. This CDR3 spans 15 amino acids. V dropped 1 base and J dropped 4; count of bases not matched to a gene: 4. Germline-derived CDR1 and CDR2 are LNHDA and SQIVND (reference sequence). The CDR3 spells CASSIGGTTYNEQFF. The CDR3 DNA is TGTGCCAGTAGTATAGGCGGGACTACTTACAATGAGCAGTTCTTC.

CDR3 in amino acids: CASSLYSFGEQYF. CDR3 sequence (DNA): TGTGCCAGCAGCTTGTACTCCTTCGGCGAGCAGTACTTC. The chain joins TRBV13 to TRBJ2-7; D not resolved. The germline V and J ends were trimmed by 3 bases and 6 bases, with 12 bases remaining between them. The CDR3 extends over 13 amino acids. The germline V gene encodes CDR1 PRHDT and CDR2 FYEKMQ (reference sequence).

The chain joins TRBV25-1 to TRBJ1-6, with D hard to call. This CDR3 has 14 residues. Germline lookup yields CDR1 MGHDK and CDR2 SYGVNS. The V gene lost 7 bases and the J gene lost 4 bases, with 11 bases spanning the gap. The CDR3 here is CASTGGDYNSPLHF. DNA for the CDR3: TGTGCCAGCACCGGCGGTGATTATAATTCACCCCTCCACTTT.

The genes are TRBV29-1 and TRBJ1-2, with D tentatively TRBD1 (6 bases). Germline-derived CDR1 and CDR2 are SQVTM and ANQGSEA. Trimming removed 6 bases from V and 7 bases from J, with 18 bases in between. The CDR3 is 13 amino acids. This CDR3 is CSVEVSGAIGYTF. DNA for the CDR3: TGCAGCGTGGAGGTTTCAGGGGCCATTGGCTACACCTTC.

V gene TRBV5-1 combines with J gene TRBJ2-5; TRBD2 agrees at 14 bases. CDR3 length: 18 amino acids. The germline CDR1 and CDR2 sequences are SGHRS and YFSETQ. The trim removed 4 bases at V and 2 bases at J, leaving 10 bases unmatched. CDR3 residues: CASSLGLAGGPNQETQYF. The CDR3 DNA reads TGCGCCAGCAGCCTCGGACTAGCGGGGGGTCCTAATCAAGAGACCCAGTACTTC.

The chain links TRBV10-3 to TRBJ1-2, with a weak D call TRBD1 (6 bases). Trimming took 2 bases from V and 2 from J, leaving 12 bases between them. Germline CDR1 ENHRY, CDR2 SYGVKD. CDR3 length: 15 residues. CDR3: CAISEGTQGNYGYTF. The CDR3 nucleotides are TGTGCCATCAGTGAGGGGACCCAGGGGAACTATGGCTACACCTTC.

The chain couples TRBV6-5 to TRBJ2-1, with a weak D call TRBD2 (6 bases). Trimming pared 0 bases from V and 7 bases from J, leaving 16 bases between. Germline V gene data show CDR1 as MNHEY and CDR2 as SVGAGI. This CDR3 is built from 16 residues. CDR3 region: CASSYSLLRRVNEQFF. CDR3 in DNA: TGTGCCAGCAGTTACTCACTCTTGCGGAGGGTTAATGAGCAGTTCTTC.

The chain couples TRBV6-1 to TRBJ1-6; 9 bases line up with TRBD1. This CDR3 has 17 amino acids. V lost 3 bases, J lost 1 base, and 4 bases stayed unmatched. The germline V gene encodes CDR1 MNHNS and CDR2 SASEGT. CDR3 nucleotide sequence: TGTGCCAGCAGTGAGCACAGGGGGCTTTCCTATAATTCACCCCTCCACTTT. This translates into CASSEHRGLSYNSPLHF.

This clone has only a few counts. The chain joins TRBV11-2 to TRBJ1-1, with TRBD1 matching 7 bases. This CDR3 contains 15 residues. Germline-derived CDR1 and CDR2 are SGHAT and FQNNGV. Trimming took 5 bases from V and 0 from J; bases not matched to a gene: 6. The CDR3 protein is CASSLRDRVNTEAFF. The DNA of the CDR3 is TGTGCCAGCAGCCTCCGGGACAGAGTGAACACTGAAGCTTTCTTT.

V gene TRBV4-3 combines with J gene TRBJ1-2; TRBD1 agrees at 8 bases. Looked up from germline, CDR1 is LGHNA and CDR2 is YSLEER. J gave up 1 base and V 3 bases, and 1 base lay outside the gene matches. The CDR3 runs to 14 residues. CDR3 protein: CASSQTGDNYGYTF. DNA of the CDR3: TGCGCCAGCAGCCAGACAGGGGATAACTATGGCTACACCTTC.